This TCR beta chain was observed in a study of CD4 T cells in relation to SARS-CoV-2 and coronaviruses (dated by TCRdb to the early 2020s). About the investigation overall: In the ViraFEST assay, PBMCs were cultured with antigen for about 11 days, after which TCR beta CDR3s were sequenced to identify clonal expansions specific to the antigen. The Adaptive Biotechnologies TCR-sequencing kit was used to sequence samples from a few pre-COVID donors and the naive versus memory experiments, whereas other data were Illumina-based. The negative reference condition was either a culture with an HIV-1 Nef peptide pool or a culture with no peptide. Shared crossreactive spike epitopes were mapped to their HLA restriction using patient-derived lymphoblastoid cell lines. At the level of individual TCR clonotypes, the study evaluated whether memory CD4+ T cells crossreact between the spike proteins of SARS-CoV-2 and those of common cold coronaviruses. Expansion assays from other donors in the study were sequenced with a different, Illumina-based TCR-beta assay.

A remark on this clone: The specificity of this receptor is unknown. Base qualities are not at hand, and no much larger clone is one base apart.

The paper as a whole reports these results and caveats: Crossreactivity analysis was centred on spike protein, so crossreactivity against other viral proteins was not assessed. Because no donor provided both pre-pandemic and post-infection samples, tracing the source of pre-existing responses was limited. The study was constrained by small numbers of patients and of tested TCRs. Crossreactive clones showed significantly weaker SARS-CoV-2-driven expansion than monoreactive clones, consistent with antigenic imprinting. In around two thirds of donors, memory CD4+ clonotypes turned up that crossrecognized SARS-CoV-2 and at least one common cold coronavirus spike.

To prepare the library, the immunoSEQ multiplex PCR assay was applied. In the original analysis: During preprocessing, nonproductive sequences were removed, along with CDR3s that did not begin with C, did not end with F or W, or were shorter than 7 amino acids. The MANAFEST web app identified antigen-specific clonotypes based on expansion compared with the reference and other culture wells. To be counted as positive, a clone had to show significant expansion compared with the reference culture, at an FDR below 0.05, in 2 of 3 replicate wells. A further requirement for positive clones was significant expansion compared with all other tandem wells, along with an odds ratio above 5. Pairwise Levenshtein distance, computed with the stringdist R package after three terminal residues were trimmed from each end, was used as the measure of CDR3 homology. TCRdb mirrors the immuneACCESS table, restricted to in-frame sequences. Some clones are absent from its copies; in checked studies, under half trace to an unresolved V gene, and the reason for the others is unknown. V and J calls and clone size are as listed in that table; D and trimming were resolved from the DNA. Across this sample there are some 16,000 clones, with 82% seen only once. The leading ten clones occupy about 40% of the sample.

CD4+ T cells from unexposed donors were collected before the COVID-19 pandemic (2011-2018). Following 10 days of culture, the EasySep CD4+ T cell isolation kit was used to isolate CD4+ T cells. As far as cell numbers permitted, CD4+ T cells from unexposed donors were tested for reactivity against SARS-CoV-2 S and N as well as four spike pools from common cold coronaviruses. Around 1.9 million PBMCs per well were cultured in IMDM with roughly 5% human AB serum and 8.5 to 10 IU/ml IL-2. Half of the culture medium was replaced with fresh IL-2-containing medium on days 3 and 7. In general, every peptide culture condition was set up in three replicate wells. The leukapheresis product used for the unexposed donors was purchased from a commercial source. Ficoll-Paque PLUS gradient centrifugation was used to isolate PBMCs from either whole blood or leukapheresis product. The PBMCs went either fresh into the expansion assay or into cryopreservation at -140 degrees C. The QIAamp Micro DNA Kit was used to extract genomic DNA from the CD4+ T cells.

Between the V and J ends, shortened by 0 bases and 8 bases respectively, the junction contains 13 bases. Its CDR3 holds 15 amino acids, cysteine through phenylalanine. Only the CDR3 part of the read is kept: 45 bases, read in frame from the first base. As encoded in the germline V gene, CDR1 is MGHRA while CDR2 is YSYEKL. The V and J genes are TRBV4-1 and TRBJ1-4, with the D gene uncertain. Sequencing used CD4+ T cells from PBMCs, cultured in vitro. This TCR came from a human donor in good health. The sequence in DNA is TGCGCCAGCAGCCAAGATGGCCGGGTTGGGGAAAAACTGTTTTTT. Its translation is CASSQDGRVGEKLFF.